This T cell receptor (beta chain) appears in the sequencing data of a study of T cells in Graves' hyperthyroidism and ophthalmopathy. Study information: At the time of initial diagnosis and before any treatment, peripheral blood was collected.

The hyperthyroidism patients had all been newly diagnosed, and their disease duration was under 2 months. Their ages ranged from 18 to 65 years. The sample holds many counts of this clonotype. TCR beta CDR3 sequences were amplified from RNA transcripts. With the HTBI primer set, the TCR CDR3 went through a first round of RT-PCR. TCRdb reanalysed the multiplex PCR reads using MiXCR and keeps one entry per CDR3 protein. The table lists about 700,000 distinct CDR3 sequences, approximately 14% of them singletons. Sequenced input: blood. This TCR was recovered from a young woman with Graves' hyperthyroidism.

CDR3 amino acids: CSAERGLGDTQYF. CDR3 DNA: TGCAGTGCTGAAAGGGGGCTGGGAGATACGCAGTATTTT. V and J are TRBV20-1 and TRBJ2-3, with 7 bases identical to TRBD1. CDR3 length: 13 residues. CDR1 is DFQATT and CDR2 is SNEGSKA in the germline V gene (reference sequence). With 5 bases clipped from V and 5 bases from J, the junction kept 7 bases outside the gene matches.